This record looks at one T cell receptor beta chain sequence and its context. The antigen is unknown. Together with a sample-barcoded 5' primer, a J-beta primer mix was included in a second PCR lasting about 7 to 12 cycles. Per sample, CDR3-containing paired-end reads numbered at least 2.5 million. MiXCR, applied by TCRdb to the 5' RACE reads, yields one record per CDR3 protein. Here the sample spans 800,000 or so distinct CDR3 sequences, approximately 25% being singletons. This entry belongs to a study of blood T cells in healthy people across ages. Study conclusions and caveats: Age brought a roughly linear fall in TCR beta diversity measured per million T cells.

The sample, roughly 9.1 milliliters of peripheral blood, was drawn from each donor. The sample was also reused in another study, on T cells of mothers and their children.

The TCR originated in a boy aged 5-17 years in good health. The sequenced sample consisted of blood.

CDR3 in amino acids: CASSLGDREGGYTF. CDR3 nucleotides: TGTGCCAGCAGCCTAGGGGACAGAGAAGGCGGCTACACCTTC. The gene calls are TRBV3-1 and TRBJ1-2, with 7 bases lining up with TRBD1. Per germline, CDR1 LGHDT and CDR2 YNNKEL (reference sequence). After removal of 4 bases from V and 8 bases from J, the junction contained 10 bases not matched to a gene. The CDR3 spans 14 residues.